This TCR beta chain was captured by sequencing in a study of identical twins. Findings of the study overall: Low generation-probability sequences were in excess among twin-shared out-of-frame alpha sequences. Compared with models, monozygotic twins showed more out-of-frame TCR alpha sharing. Cord blood beta clonotypes that were abundant carried fewer insertions, and memory repertoires showed no such trend.

The V gene's germline CDR1 is MNHEY and CDR2 SMNVEV (reference sequence). V lost 9 bases and J lost 8; bases outside the gene matches: 12. This CDR3 has 13 residues. Each CDR3 protein gets one entry after TCRdb re-called the 5' RACE reads with MiXCR. The data hold 250,000 or so distinct CDR3 sequences, with about 9% observed a single time. A few counts support this clonotype. Its antigen is currently unknown. These same data were also listed under a study on yellow fever vaccine responses in identical twins. That study reports: Twins' vaccine T cell response reportedly gave the appearance of partial convergence and partial personalization.

This sequence was found in a woman in her late teens or twenties in good health. The sample consisted of CD8+ T cells sorted from blood. This chain connects TRBV27 to TRBJ1-1, with 7 positions matching TRBD1. This CDR3 reads CASRNGQAVEAFF. The CDR3 bases are TGTGCCAGTCGCAACGGACAGGCGGTCGAAGCTTTCTTT.